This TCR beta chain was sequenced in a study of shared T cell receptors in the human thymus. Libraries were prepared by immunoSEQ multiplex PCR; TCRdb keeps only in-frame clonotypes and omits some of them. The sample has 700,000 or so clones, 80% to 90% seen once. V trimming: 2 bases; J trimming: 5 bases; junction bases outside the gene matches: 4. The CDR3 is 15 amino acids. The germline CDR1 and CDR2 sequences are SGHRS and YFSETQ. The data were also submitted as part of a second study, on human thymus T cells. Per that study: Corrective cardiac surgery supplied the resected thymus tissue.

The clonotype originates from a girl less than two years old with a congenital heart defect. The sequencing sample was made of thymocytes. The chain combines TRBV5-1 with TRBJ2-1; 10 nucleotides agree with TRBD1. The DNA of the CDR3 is TGCGCCAGCAGCTTCCCGGGACAGGGGAACAATGAGCAGTTCTTC. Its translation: CASSFPGQGNNEQFF.